These 15 T cell receptor beta chains were sequenced from one sample in a study of cytomegalovirus exposure and HLA in healthy donors. The PCR contained 60 Vbeta and 13 Jbeta primers. The assay was immunoSEQ multiplex PCR, and TCRdb's table has in-frame clones only and misses some. The table has about 140,000 clones, around four fifths seen once. Sequenced input: PBMCs. Receptors were obtained from a woman aged 40-49 years in good health and CMV-seronegative.

This sequence joins TRBV14 and TRBJ2-2; TRBD1 aligns across 7 bases. Germline V gene lookup returns CDR1 SGHDN and CDR2 FVKESK. This CDR3 is 14 amino acids long. V was clipped by 5 bases and J by 2 bases; unmatched bases: 2. The CDR3 loop is CASSGTANTGELFF. The CDR3 nucleotides read TGTGCCAGCAGCGGGACAGCTAACACCGGGGAGCTGTTTTTT. Filled out from reference TRBV14 and TRBJ2-2, the complete variable domain reads EAGVTQFPSHSVIEKGQTVTLRCDPISGHDNLYWYRRVMGKEIKFLLHFVKESKQDESGMPNNRFLAERTGGTYSTLKVQPAELEDSGVYFCASSGTANTGELFFGEGSRLTVL.

The J gene is TRBJ1-5, the V gene TRBV28; D not certain. Germline lookup yields CDR1 MDHEN and CDR2 SYDVKM. V lost 3 bases, J lost 1 base, and 13 bases lay in between. CDR3 length equals 16 residues. The CDR3 DNA sequence: TGTGCCAGCAGTTTTATTGGGCTATGGAGCAATCAGCCCCAGCATTTT. This encodes CASSFIGLWSNQPQHF.

V usage is TRBV13 and J usage is TRBJ2-7; TRBD1 matches 9 bases. Per the germline V gene, CDR1 is PRHDT and CDR2 is FYEKMQ (reference sequence). The CDR3 runs to 15 residues. V lost 2 bases and J lost 3; bases outside the gene matches: 5. CDR3 sequence reads: CASSLLDRGHYEQYF. CDR3 in DNA: TGTGCCAGCAGCTTATTGGACAGGGGTCACTACGAGCAGTACTTC.

The chain combines TRBV28 with TRBJ1-2, with 11 nucleotides matching TRBD1. Looked up from germline, CDR1 is MDHEN and CDR2 is SYDVKM. CDR3 length: 16 residues. V shed 6 bases, J shed 10 bases, and the junction held 16 bases outside the gene matches. The CDR3 DNA sequence: TGTGCCAGCAGACAACCGGGACAGGGGGGGATACGTGTCTACACCTTC. Its protein product is CASRQPGQGGIRVYTF.

This rearrangement joins TRBV9 to TRBJ2-2; possible D gene TRBD1, 6 bases. CDR3 length equals 13 residues. Germline V lookup: CDR1 SGDLS, CDR2 YYNGEE. Trimming took 4 bases from V and 6 from J, leaving 10 bases between them. This CDR3 is CASSSQGPGELFF. The DNA of the CDR3 is TGTGCCAGCAGCTCACAGGGTCCCGGGGAGCTGTTTTTT.

The rearrangement links TRBV21-1 to TRBJ1-1; the table names TRBD1, a call not compared with the DNA. TRBV21-1 is listed as a pseudogene. CDR3 length: 17 residues. The CDR3 reads CASSKAQGDRSAKEAFF. CDR3 nucleotides: TGTGCCAGCAGCAAAGCGCAGGGGGACAGGTCCGCAAAAGAAGCTTTCTTT.

The chain has TRBV6-6 and TRBJ1-3; 8 bases align to TRBD1. Germline-derived CDR1 and CDR2 are MNHNY and SVGAGI (reference sequence). V shed 4 bases and J 3 bases; nucleotides not matched to a gene: 8. The CDR3 loop spans 16 amino acids. The CDR3 reads CASSSRQGAFGNTIYF. The CDR3 DNA sequence: TGTGCCAGCAGTTCTCGTCAGGGGGCCTTTGGAAACACCATATATTTT.

The chain has TRBV11-2 and TRBJ2-5, with 14 bases fitting TRBD2. With 4 bases clipped from V and 7 bases from J, the junction kept 17 bases outside the gene matches. CDR1 SGHAT and CDR2 FQNNGV come from the germline V gene. The CDR3 length is 19 residues. CDR3 sequence reads: CASSSFGTGLAGEGGTQYF. CDR3 sequence (DNA): TGTGCCAGCAGCTCCTTTGGGACGGGACTAGCGGGAGAGGGGGGGACCCAGTACTTC.

V is TRBV28 and J is TRBJ1-4; D not resolved. Trimming took 4 bases from V and 4 from J, leaving 10 bases between them. Germline V gene data show CDR1 as MDHEN and CDR2 as SYDVKM. This CDR3 spans 14 amino acids. The CDR3 DNA sequence: TGTGCCAGCAGTTCGCCGTGGAGTAATGAAAAACTGTTTTTT. Residues: CASSSPWSNEKLFF.

The CDR3 DNA reads as TGTGCCAAGGCCGGGACTAGCGGGTTTCTGGGGGCCAACGTCCTGACTTTC. Translated: CAKAGTSGFLGANVLTF. The chain combines TRBV2 with TRBJ2-6; TRBD2 matches at 12 bases. With V trimmed by 10 bases and J by 4 bases, 11 bases remained unmatched. CDR1 is SNHLY, CDR2 FYNNEI, per germline. This CDR3 comprises 17 residues.

This sequence joins TRBV28 and TRBJ2-7, with 9 bases lining up with TRBD2. Germline loops: CDR1 MDHEN, CDR2 SYDVKM. The V segment lost 2 bases and the J segment 6 bases; nucleotides outside the gene matches: 5. This CDR3 is built from 14 residues. This CDR3 is CASSLAGGESEQYF. CDR3 nucleotide sequence: TGTGCCAGCAGTTTAGCGGGAGGGGAATCCGAGCAGTACTTC.

The gene calls are TRBV19 and TRBJ2-1; 12 nucleotides match TRBD2. The CDR3 has 17 amino acids. V shed 2 bases and J 8 bases; nucleotides not matched to a gene: 10. Germline-derived CDR1 and CDR2 are LNHDA and SQIVND (reference sequence). CDR3 sequence (DNA): TGTGCCAGTAGTATAATGCGACTAGCGGGAGCGGTTGATGAGCAGTTCTTC. This gives the protein CASSIMRLAGAVDEQFF.

The chain links TRBV7-3 to TRBJ2-3; D perhaps matches TRBD2 (6 bases). This CDR3 contains 14 residues. V lost 5 bases and J lost 2, with 11 bases in between. In germline, CDR1 is SGHTA, CDR2 FQGTGA. The CDR3 region is CASSPRGYTDTQYF. Written as DNA, the CDR3 is TGTGCCAGCAGCCCACGGGGGTACACAGATACGCAGTATTTT.

The chain couples TRBV10-3 to TRBJ1-5; a weak D match, TRBD1 (6 bases). Germline-derived CDR1 and CDR2 are ENHRY and SYGVKD. CDR3 length equals 20 residues. V lost 6 bases and J 0 bases, leaving 27 bases between the germline ends. The CDR3 region has the DNA TGTGCCATCAGCGCTAAACCGGTCACAGGGTATGGAGATAGCAATCAGCCCCAGCATTTT. It is translated as CAISAKPVTGYGDSNQPQHF.

V usage is TRBV10-3 and J usage is TRBJ2-5, with no clear D. V lost 4 bases and J lost 4, with 10 bases in between. CDR1 and CDR2 from the germline V gene are ENHRY and SYGVKD. The CDR3 contains 13 residues. The CDR3 is CAISGLITETQYF. In DNA form, the CDR3 reads TGTGCCATCAGTGGCCTAATAACAGAGACCCAGTACTTC.